The rows below give T cell receptor beta chains drawn from one sample of a study of T cell responses to AZD1222 COVID-19 vaccine. The assay was immunoSEQ multiplex PCR, and TCRdb's table has in-frame clones only and misses some. Altogether roughly 97,000 clones are present, 80% to 90% being singletons, with the ten largest covering around 9%. The sample here was peripheral blood, taken on day 0 of AZD1222 vaccination. These receptor sequences come from an adult in good health. The CDR3 runs from the conserved cysteine through the conserved F or W. A D gene is named only where the DNA matches it firmly. Rows may omit the clone size; those that give it use once, few, many or a size class.

>TRBD2|TRBV7-2|.|19|TRBJ2-7
TGTGCCAGCAGCGCCCGGACGGGATTTACTAGCGGACATACCTACGAGCAGTACTTC
CASSARTGFTSGHTYEQYF
>.|TRBV27|once|15|TRBJ1-5
TGTGCCAGCAGTTTATTTGGGAGGGCGGATCAGCCCCAGCATTTT
CASSLFGRADQPQHF
>.|TRBV30|.|13|TRBJ1-4
TGTGCCTGGAAAGAGATAACCGATGAAAAACTGTTTTTT
CAWKEITDEKLFF
>TRBD2|TRBV11-2|.|19|TRBJ2-5
TGTGCCAGCAGCTTAAGGGCGAGGACTAGCGGGAGAAAGGGAGAGACCCAGTACTTC
CASSLRARTSGRKGETQYF
>.|TRBV5-1|.|14|TRBJ1-4
TGCGCCAGCAGCCAACAGACCACTAATGAAAAACTGTTTTTT
CASSQQTTNEKLFF
>.|TRBV5-4|.|13|TRBJ1-1
TGTGCCAGCAGCTTGGAAGCGCATGCTGAAGCTTTCTTT
CASSLEAHAEAFF
>TRBD2|TRBV24-1|.|17|TRBJ2-1
TGTGCCACCAGTGACCGGGTGGGACTAGCTTCGTACAATGAGCAGTTCTTC
CATSDRVGLASYNEQFF
>TRBD1|TRBV15|few|14|TRBJ2-2
TGTGCCACCAGCAGACAGGGGGACACCGGGGAGCTGTTTTTT
CATSRQGDTGELFF
>.|TRBV2|.|14|TRBJ2-2
TGTGCCAGCAGAGCAACTCACACCACCGGGGAGCTGTTTTTT
CASRATHTTGELFF
>.|TRBV24-1|.|14|TRBJ2-1
TGTGCCACCAGTGATTATCGAGGCTACAATGAGCAGTTCTTC
CATSDYRGYNEQFF